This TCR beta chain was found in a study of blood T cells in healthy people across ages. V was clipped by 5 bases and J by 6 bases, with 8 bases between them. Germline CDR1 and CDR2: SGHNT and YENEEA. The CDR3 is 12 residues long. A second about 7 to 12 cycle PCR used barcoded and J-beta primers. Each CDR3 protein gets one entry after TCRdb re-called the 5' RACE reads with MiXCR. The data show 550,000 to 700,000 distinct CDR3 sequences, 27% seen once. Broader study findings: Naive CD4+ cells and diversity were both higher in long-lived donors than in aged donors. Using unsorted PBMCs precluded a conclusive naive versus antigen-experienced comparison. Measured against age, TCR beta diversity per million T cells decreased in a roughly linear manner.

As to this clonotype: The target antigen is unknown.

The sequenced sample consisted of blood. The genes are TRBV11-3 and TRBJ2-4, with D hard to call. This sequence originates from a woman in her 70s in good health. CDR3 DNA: TGTGCCAGCAGCAAAGATTCAAACATTCAGTACTTC. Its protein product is CASSKDSNIQYF.